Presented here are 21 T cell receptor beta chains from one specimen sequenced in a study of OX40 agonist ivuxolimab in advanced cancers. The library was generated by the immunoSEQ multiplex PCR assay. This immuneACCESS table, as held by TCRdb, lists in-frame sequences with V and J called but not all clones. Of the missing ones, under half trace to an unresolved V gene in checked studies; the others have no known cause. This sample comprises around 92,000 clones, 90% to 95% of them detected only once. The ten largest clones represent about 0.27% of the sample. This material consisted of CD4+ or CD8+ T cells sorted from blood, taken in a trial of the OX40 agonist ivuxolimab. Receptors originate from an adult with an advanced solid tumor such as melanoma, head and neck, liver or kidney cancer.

In nucleotides, the CDR3 is TGTGCCATCCCGGTGCGAGCGGGGGAGACCCAGTACTTC. This translates into CAIPVRAGETQYF. The gene calls are TRBV7-9 and TRBJ2-5; TRBD2 aligns across 7 bases. The CDR3 is made up of 13 amino acids. With 10 bases clipped from V and 5 bases from J, the junction kept 10 bases outside the gene matches. Germline V gene lookup returns CDR1 SEHNR and CDR2 FQNEAQ (reference sequence).

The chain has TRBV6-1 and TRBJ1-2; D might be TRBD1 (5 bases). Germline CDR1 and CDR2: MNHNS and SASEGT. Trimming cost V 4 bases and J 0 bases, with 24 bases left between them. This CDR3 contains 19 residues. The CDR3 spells CASSARGQNYPIANYGYTF. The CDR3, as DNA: TGTGCCAGCAGTGCACGGGGCCAGAACTACCCTATAGCTAACTATGGCTACACCTTC.

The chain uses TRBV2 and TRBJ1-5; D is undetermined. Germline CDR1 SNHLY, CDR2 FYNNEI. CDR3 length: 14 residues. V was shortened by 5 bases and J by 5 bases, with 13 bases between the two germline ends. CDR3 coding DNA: TGTGCCAGCAGTAGGGAACAGCAGTATCAGCCCCAGCATTTT. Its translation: CASSREQQYQPQHF. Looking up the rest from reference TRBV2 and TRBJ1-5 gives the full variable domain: EPEVTQTPSHQVTQMGQEVILRCVPISNHLYFYWYRQILGQKVEFLVSFYNNEISEKSEIFDDQFSVERPDGSNFTLKIRSTKLEDSAMYFCASSREQQYQPQHFGDGTRLSIL.

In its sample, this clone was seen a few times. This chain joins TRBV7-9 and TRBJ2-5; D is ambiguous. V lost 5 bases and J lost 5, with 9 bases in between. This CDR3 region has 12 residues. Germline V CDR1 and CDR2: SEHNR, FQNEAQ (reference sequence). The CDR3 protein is CASSTRWETQYF. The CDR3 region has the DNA TGTGCCAGCAGCACCCGCTGGGAGACCCAGTACTTC.

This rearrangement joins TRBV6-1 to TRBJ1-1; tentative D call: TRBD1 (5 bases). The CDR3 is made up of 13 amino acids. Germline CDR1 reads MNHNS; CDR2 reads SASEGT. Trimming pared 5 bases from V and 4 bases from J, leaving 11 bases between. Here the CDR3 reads CASSRFQGTEAFF. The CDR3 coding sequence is TGTGCCAGCAGTCGGTTTCAGGGCACTGAAGCTTTCTTT.

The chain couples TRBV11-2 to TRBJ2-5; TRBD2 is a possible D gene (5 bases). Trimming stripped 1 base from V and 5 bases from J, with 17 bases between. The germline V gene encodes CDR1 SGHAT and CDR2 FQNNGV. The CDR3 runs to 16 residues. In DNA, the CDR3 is TGTGCCAGCAGCTTAGTTGAGAGGGCTGTGTGGGAGACCCAGTACTTC. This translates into CASSLVERAVWETQYF.

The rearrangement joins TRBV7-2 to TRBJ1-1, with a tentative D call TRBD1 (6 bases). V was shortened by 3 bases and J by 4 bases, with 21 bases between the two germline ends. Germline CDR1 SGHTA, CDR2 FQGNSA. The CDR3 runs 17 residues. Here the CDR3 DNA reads TGTGCCAGCAGCTTTCGGGCATCCGCAGGGGATTTCACTGAAGCTTTCTTT. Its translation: CASSFRASAGDFTEAFF.

CDR3 amino acids: CASSRGGTSTDTQYF. The CDR3 region has the DNA TGTGCCAGCAGCAGGGGAGGGACTAGCACAGATACGCAGTATTTT. The chain links TRBV28 to TRBJ2-3; TRBD2 is a possible D gene (7 bases). The CDR3 consists of 15 residues. V was pared by 6 bases and J by 0 bases, with 13 bases between. Germline loops: CDR1 MDHEN, CDR2 SYDVKM.

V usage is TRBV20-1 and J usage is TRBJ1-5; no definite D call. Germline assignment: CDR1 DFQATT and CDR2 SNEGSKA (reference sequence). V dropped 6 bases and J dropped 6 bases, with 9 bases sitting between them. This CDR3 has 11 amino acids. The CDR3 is CSASGGQPQHF. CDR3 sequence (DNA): TGCAGTGCCTCGGGAGGTCAGCCCCAGCATTTT.

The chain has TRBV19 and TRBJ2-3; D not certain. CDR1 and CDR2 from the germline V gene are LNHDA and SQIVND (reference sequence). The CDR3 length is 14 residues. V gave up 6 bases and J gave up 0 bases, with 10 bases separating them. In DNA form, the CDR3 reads TGTGCCAGTAGAAGGTTCTCAAGCACAGATACGCAGTATTTT. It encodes CASRRFSSTDTQYF.

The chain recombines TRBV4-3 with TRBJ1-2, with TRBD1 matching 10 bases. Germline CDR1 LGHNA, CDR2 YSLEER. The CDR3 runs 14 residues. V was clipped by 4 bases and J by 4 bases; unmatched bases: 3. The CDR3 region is CASSRGQGPYGYTF. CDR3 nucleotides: TGCGCCAGCAGCCGGGGACAGGGGCCCTATGGCTACACCTTC.

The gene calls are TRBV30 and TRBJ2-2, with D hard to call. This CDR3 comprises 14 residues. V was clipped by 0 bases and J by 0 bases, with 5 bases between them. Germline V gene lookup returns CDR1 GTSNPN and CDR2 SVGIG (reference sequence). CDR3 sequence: CAWSVLANTGELFF. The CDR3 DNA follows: TGTGCCTGGAGTGTACTGGCGAACACCGGGGAGCTGTTTTTT.

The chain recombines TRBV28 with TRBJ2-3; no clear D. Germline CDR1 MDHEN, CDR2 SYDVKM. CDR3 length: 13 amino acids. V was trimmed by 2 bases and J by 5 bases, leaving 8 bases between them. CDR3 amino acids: CASSLTWVDTQYF. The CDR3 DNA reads TGTGCCAGCAGTTTAACTTGGGTAGATACGCAGTATTTT.

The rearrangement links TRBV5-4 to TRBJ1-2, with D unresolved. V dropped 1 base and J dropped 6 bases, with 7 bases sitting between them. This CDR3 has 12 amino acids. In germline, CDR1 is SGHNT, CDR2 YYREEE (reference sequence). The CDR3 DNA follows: TGTGCCAGCAGCTTGCGAGAAGATGGCTACACCTTC. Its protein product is CASSLREDGYTF.

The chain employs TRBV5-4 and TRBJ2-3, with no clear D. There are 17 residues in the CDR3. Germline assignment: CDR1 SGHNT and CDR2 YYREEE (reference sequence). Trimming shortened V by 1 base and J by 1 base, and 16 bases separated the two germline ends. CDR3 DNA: TGTGCCAGCAGCTTGTGGAGATCCGAGCCTGGCACAGATACGCAGTATTTT. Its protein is CASSLWRSEPGTDTQYF.

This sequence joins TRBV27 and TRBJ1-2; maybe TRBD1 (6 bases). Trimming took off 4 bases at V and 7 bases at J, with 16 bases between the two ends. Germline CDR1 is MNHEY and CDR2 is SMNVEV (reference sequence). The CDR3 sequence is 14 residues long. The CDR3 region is CASSSRTVHGGYTF. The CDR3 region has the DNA TGTGCCAGCAGTTCCCGGACAGTCCACGGTGGCTACACCTTC.

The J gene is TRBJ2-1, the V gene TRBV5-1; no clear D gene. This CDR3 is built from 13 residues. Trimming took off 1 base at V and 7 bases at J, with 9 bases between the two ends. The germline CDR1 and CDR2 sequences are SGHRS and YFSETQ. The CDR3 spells CASSLNPGNEQFF. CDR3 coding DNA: TGCGCCAGCAGCTTGAACCCTGGGAATGAGCAGTTCTTC.

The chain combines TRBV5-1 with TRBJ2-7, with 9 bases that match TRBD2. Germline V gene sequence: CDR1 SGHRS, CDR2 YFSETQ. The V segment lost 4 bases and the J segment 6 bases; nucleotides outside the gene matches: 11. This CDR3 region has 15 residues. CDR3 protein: CASSDLAGVLGEQYF. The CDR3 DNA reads TGCGCCAGCAGCGACTTAGCGGGGGTCCTGGGCGAGCAGTACTTC.

The CDR3 DNA sequence: TGTGCCAGCAGTTCCTTAGCCAAAAACATTCAGTACTTC. It yields the protein CASSSLAKNIQYF. The chain combines TRBV21-1 with TRBJ2-4; TRBD2 reflects the table's D call only, with no check against the DNA. TRBV21-1 is a documented pseudogene. The CDR3 extends over 13 amino acids.

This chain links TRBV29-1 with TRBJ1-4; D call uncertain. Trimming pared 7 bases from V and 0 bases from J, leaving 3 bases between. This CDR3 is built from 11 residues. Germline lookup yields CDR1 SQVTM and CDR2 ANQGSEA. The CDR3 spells CSAATNEKLFF. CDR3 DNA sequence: TGCAGCGCTGCAACTAATGAAAAACTGTTTTTT.

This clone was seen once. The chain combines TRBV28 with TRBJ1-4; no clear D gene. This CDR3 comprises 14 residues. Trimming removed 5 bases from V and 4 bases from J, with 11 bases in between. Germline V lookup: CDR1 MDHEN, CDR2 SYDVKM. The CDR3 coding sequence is TGTGCCAGCAGTAAACAGAGACTTAATGAAAAACTGTTTTTT. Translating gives CASSKQRLNEKLFF. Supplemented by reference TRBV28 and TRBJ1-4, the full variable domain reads DVKVTQSSRYLVKRTGEKVFLECVQDMDHENMFWYRQDPGLGLRLIYFSYDVKMKEKGDIPEGYSVSREKKERFSLILESASTNQTSMYLCASSKQRLNEKLFFGSGTQLSVL.